The 5 T cell receptor beta chains given below trace back to one sample, sequenced in a study of blood T cells in healthy people across ages. Alongside a J-beta primer mix, a sample-barcoded 5' primer served in a second PCR lasting roughly 7 to 11 cycles. One entry per CDR3 protein results from TCRdb running MiXCR on the 5' RACE reads. The sample holds hundreds of thousands of distinct CDR3 sequences, 46% seen once. Sequencing used blood. Receptor source: an elderly man in good health.

Ten or more counts support this clonotype. This rearrangement joins TRBV7-8 to TRBJ2-1; 10 bases line up with TRBD2. V shed 1 base and J 0 bases; nucleotides not matched to a gene: 3. The germline V gene has CDR1 SGHVS and CDR2 FQNEAQ. The CDR3 spans 17 residues. This CDR3 reads CASSLGRLAGSYNEQFF. As DNA, the CDR3 is TGTGCCAGCAGCTTAGGGAGACTAGCGGGCTCCTACAATGAGCAGTTCTTC.

There are a few counts of this clonotype. The CDR3: CASRRGVSADTQYF. The CDR3 nucleotides read TGTGCCAGCCGCCGGGGAGTGAGCGCAGATACGCAGTATTTT. The genes are TRBV7-3 and TRBJ2-3; D is perhaps TRBD2 (5 bases). Germline CDR1 and CDR2: SGHTA and FQGTGA. V lost 8 bases and J lost 4, with 16 bases in between. The CDR3 is 14 residues long.

In this sample, this clonotype turned up many times. The chain has TRBV15 and TRBJ2-5; either TRBD1 or TRBD2 may supply D (5 bases each). CDR3 length equals 14 residues. V lost 1 base and J 5 bases, leaving 11 bases between the germline ends. Germline values: CDR1 LNHNV, CDR2 YYDKDF (reference sequence). CDR3 loop: CATSRGRDRETQYF. In nucleotides, the CDR3 is TGTGCCACCAGCAGAGGAAGGGACCGGGAGACCCAGTACTTC.

The V gene is TRBV20-1, the J gene TRBJ2-7; D perhaps matches TRBD2 (5 bases). The germline V gene encodes CDR1 DFQATT and CDR2 SNEGSKA (reference sequence). Trimming cost V 6 bases and J 6 bases, with 18 bases left between them. The CDR3 sequence is 13 residues long. The CDR3 DNA reads as TGCAGTGCCACAGACCCCTGGGAGTCCGAGCAGTACTTC. This sequence encodes CSATDPWESEQYF.

This chain joins TRBV7-9 and TRBJ2-5, with 8 nucleotides matching TRBD1. The germline CDR1 and CDR2 sequences are SEHNR and FQNEAQ (reference sequence). The CDR3 contains 14 residues. The J segment lost 5 bases and the V segment lost 11 bases, leaving 13 bases of the junction unmatched. CDR3 protein: CACASDRETETQYF. CDR3 DNA: TGTGCCTGCGCTTCGGACAGGGAAACGGAGACCCAGTACTTC.